These 14 T cell receptor beta chains came from one sample sequenced in a study of shared clonotypes between healthy human individuals. Some clones are missing from TCRdb's copy, which holds only in-frame ones; the method was immunoSEQ multiplex PCR. The sample comprises over a million clones, about 98% of which are singletons, and approximately 0.44% rests with the top ten. Sequences were obtained from naive CD4+ T cells sorted from blood. The subset denotes: CD45RA+ positively selected. The source is a man aged 30 to 39 in good health.

The gene calls are TRBV5-1 and TRBJ1-5; D may be TRBD1 (5 bases). Germline V gene sequence: CDR1 SGHRS, CDR2 YFSETQ. The length of the CDR3 is 13 residues. Trimming stripped 0 bases from V and 7 bases from J, with 8 bases between. CDR3 bases: TGCGCCAGCAGCTTGGACGGGGCACAGCCCCAGCATTTT. Amino acids: CASSLDGAQPQHF.

The table lists this clone with a count of one. The chain uses TRBV4-1 and TRBJ2-7; D tentatively reads TRBD1 or TRBD2 (5 bases each). V was shortened by 3 bases and J by 3 bases, with 21 bases between the two germline ends. Germline CDR1 MGHRA, CDR2 YSYEKL. The CDR3 has 17 residues. The CDR3 is CASSHGTSQKVFYEQYF. The CDR3 DNA follows: TGCGCCAGCAGCCACGGGACGTCTCAAAAGGTATTCTACGAGCAGTACTTC.

This rearrangement joins TRBV27 to TRBJ2-6; 8 bases are a match to TRBD1. The CDR3 totals 15 residues. In germline, CDR1 is MNHEY, CDR2 SMNVEV (reference sequence). V was pared by 10 bases and J by 5 bases, with 10 bases of the junction left unmatched. Here the CDR3 DNA reads TGTGCCAACGAATCCGGACAGGGTCGGGCCAACGTCCTGACTTTC. Translated, it gives CANESGQGRANVLTF.

The CDR3 region has the DNA TGCGCCAGCACCAGAACTTCGACTAGCCAAGAGACCCAGTACTTC. Amino acids: CASTRTSTSQETQYF. This chain uses TRBV10-2 with TRBJ2-5, with TRBD2 as a possible D gene (6 bases). The CDR3 consists of 15 residues. V was shortened by 7 bases and J by 1 base, with 16 bases between the two germline ends. Germline V lookup: CDR1 WSHSY, CDR2 SAAADI.

The chain is built from TRBV15 and TRBJ2-6; D is unclear. This CDR3 has 15 residues. Trimming cost V 1 base and J 0 bases, with 4 bases left between them. Germline-derived CDR1 and CDR2 are LNHNV and YYDKDF (reference sequence). CDR3 residues: CATSRVGSGANVLTF. The CDR3, as DNA: TGTGCCACCAGCAGAGTGGGCTCTGGGGCCAACGTCCTGACTTTC. Looking up the rest from reference TRBV15 and TRBJ2-6 gives the full variable domain: DAMVIQNPRYQVTQFGKPVTLSCSQTLNHNVMYWYQQKSSQAPKLLFHYYDKDFNNEADTPDNFQSRRPNTSFCFLDIRSPGLGDTAMYLCATSRVGSGANVLTFGAGSRLTVL.

The chain combines TRBV29-1 with TRBJ2-3, with D tentatively TRBD1 or TRBD2 (5 bases each). CDR1 is SQVTM and CDR2 is ANQGSEA in the germline V gene. V was shortened by 4 bases and J by 4 bases, with 9 bases between the two germline ends. The CDR3 totals 12 residues. The CDR3 DNA is TGCAGCGTTGGGGTGGGGGCAGATACGCAGTATTTT. The encoded protein is CSVGVGADTQYF.

The chain combines TRBV5-4 with TRBJ2-2; TRBD1 matches at 7 bases. Germline CDR1 SGHNT, CDR2 YYREEE (reference sequence). The CDR3 has 16 residues. J gave up 4 bases and V 0 bases, and 6 bases lay outside the gene matches. The CDR3 region is CASSLEGQRTTGELFF. DNA of the CDR3: TGTGCCAGCAGCTTGGAGGGACAGAGAACCACCGGGGAGCTGTTTTTT.

The chain employs TRBV7-9 and TRBJ2-7, with TRBD1 as a possible D gene (6 bases). V shed 6 bases and J shed 5 bases, with 17 bases lying between them. The V gene's germline CDR1 is SEHNR and CDR2 FQNEAQ (reference sequence). The CDR3 length is 14 residues. The CDR3 DNA is TGTGCCAGCAGTCATTTAGAACAGGGAAACGAGCAGTACTTC. Protein: CASSHLEQGNEQYF.

The CDR3 DNA is TGTGCCTGGGACGTTCTTGGGGGGAACACCGGGGAGCTGTTTTTT. Encoded protein: CAWDVLGGNTGELFF. This chain uses TRBV30 with TRBJ2-2; the D call may be TRBD1 or TRBD2 (5 bases each). The CDR3 sequence is 15 residues long. The germline V gene encodes CDR1 GTSNPN and CDR2 SVGIG (reference sequence). Trimming pared 5 bases from V and 1 base from J, leaving 14 bases between.

The genes are TRBV10-2 and TRBJ2-1; TRBD2 aligns across 11 bases. The CDR3 runs 18 residues. Germline V gene lookup returns CDR1 WSHSY and CDR2 SAAADI. V was pared by 2 bases and J by 9 bases, with 15 bases of the junction left unmatched. The CDR3 nucleotides are TGCGCCAGCAGTGAGCCAAGAGGGAGAGGTAGCGGGAGGGGTGAGCAGTTCTTC. Protein product: CASSEPRGRGSGRGEQFF.

A single count supports this clone. V and J are TRBV9 and TRBJ2-3; 9 nucleotides align to TRBD1. CDR1 is SGDLS, CDR2 YYNGEE, per germline. The V segment lost 3 bases and the J segment 2 bases; nucleotides outside the gene matches: 4. The CDR3 runs 15 residues. The DNA for the CDR3 is TGTGCCAGCAGCGCCAGGACAGGGGACACAGATACGCAGTATTTT. Its protein is CASSARTGDTDTQYF.

The rearrangement uses TRBV7-9 and TRBJ2-7; TRBD1 matches at 9 bases. Trimming removed 0 bases from V and 4 bases from J; junction bases left unmatched: 16. The CDR3 has 19 amino acids. Germline V gives CDR1 SEHNR, CDR2 FQNEAQ (reference sequence). This CDR3 is CASSLAAVPPGQGSYEQYF. The CDR3 DNA sequence: TGTGCCAGCAGCTTAGCGGCCGTTCCGCCGGGACAGGGCTCTTACGAGCAGTACTTC.

V usage is TRBV7-2 and J usage is TRBJ1-5; tentative D call: TRBD1 (6 bases). Germline CDR1 and CDR2: SGHTA and FQGNSA. Trimming left V 1 base short and J 6 bases short, with 16 bases between. This CDR3 contains 16 residues. The CDR3 loop is CASSLDRTGKSQPQHF. The CDR3 coding sequence is TGTGCCAGCAGCTTAGATCGCACAGGGAAGAGTCAGCCCCAGCATTTT.

The chain joins TRBV6-5 to TRBJ2-7; tentative D call: TRBD1 (5 bases). Germline V gene data show CDR1 as MNHEY and CDR2 as SVGAGI. CDR3 length: 15 amino acids. Trimming removed 7 bases at V and 3 bases at J, with 19 bases between. The CDR3 DNA sequence: TGTGCCAGCACCCCAGGGCAGACTCCTTTCTACGAGCAGTACTTC. As protein: CASTPGQTPFYEQYF.